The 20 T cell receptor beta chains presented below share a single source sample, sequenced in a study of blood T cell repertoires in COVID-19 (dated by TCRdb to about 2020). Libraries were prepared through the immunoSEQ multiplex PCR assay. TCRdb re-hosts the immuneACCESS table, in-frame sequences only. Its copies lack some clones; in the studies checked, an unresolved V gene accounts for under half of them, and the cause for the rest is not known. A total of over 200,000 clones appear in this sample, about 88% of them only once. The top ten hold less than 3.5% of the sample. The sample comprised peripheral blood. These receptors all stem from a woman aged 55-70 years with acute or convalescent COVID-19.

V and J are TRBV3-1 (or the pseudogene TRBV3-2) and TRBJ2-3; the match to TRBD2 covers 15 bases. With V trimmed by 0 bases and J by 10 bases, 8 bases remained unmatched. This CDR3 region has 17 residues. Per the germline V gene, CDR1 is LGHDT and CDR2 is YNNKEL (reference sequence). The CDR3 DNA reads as TGTGCCAGCAGCCAAGAAACGGGACTAGCGGGAGGCGGAGCGCAGTATTTT. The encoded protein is CASSQETGLAGGGAQYF.

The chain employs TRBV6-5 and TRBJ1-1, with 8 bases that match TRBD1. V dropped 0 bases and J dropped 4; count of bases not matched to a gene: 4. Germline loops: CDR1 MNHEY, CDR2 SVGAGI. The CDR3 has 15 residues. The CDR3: CASSYSGGTGTEAFF. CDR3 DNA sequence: TGTGCCAGCAGTTACTCGGGGGGGACAGGCACTGAAGCTTTCTTT.

The CDR3 region is CASSPKPGIRDTEAFF. DNA for the CDR3: TGTGCCAGCAGCCCCAAACCCGGGATTCGCGACACTGAAGCTTTCTTT. The chain uses TRBV3-1 (or the pseudogene TRBV3-2) and TRBJ1-1; D uncertain. Germline CDR1 LGHDT, CDR2 YNNKEL (reference sequence). The V end was cut by 4 bases, the J end by 3 bases, with 18 bases between. The CDR3 consists of 16 residues.

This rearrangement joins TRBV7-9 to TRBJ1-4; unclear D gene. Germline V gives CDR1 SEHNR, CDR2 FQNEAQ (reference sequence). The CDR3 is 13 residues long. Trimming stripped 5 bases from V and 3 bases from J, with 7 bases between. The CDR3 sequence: CASSLGPNEKLFF. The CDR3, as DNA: TGTGCCAGCAGCCTCGGTCCTAATGAAAAACTGTTTTTT.

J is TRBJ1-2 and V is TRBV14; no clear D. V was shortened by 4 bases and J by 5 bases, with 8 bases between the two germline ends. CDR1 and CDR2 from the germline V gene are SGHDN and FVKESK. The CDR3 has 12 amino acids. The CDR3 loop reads CASSRRWYGYTF. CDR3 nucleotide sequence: TGTGCCAGCAGCCGTCGGTGGTATGGCTACACCTTC.

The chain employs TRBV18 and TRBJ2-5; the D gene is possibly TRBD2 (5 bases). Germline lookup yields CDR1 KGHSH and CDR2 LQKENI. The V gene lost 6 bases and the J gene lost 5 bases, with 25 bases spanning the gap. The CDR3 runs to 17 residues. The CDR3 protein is CASSSSWGVGLYETQYF. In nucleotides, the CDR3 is TGTGCCAGCTCTTCCTCATGGGGAGTTGGTCTGTACGAGACCCAGTACTTC.

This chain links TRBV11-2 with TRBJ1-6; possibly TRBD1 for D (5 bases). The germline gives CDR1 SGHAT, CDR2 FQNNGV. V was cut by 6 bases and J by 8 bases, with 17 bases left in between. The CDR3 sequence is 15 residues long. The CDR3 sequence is CASRIPGGVDSPLHF. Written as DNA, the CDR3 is TGTGCCAGCAGGATCCCCGGGGGAGTGGATTCACCCCTCCACTTT.

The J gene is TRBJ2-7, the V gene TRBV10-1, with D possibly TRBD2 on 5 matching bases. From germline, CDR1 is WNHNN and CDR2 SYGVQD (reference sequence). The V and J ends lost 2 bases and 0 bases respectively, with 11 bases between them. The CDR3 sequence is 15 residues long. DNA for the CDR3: TGCGCCAGCAGTGAGGGACTCGTCAGCTCCTACGAGCAGTACTTC. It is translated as CASSEGLVSSYEQYF.

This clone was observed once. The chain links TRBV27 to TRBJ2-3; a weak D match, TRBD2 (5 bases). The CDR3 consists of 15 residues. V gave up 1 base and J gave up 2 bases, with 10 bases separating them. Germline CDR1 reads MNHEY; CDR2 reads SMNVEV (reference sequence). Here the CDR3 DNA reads TGTGCCAGCAGTTTATATTCGGGAACCACAGATACGCAGTATTTT. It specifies CASSLYSGTTDTQYF.

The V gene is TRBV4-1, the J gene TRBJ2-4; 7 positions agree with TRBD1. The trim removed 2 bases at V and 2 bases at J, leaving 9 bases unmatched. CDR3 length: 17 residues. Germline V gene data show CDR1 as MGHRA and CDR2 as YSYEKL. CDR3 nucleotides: TGCGCCAGCAGCCAACCCCTTTCACAGGGGTCCAAAAACATTCAGTACTTC. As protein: CASSQPLSQGSKNIQYF.

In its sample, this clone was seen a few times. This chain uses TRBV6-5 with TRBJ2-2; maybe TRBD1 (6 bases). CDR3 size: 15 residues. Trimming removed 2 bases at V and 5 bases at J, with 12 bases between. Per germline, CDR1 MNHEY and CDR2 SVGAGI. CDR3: CASSYETGRTGELFF. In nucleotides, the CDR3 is TGTGCCAGCAGTTACGAGACAGGCCGGACCGGGGAGCTGTTTTTT.

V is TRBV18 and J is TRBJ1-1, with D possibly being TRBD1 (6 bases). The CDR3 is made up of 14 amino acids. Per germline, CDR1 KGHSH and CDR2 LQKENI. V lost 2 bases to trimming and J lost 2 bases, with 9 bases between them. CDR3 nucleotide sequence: TGTGCCAGCTCACCAGGGACACCTAACACTGAAGCTTTCTTT. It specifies CASSPGTPNTEAFF.

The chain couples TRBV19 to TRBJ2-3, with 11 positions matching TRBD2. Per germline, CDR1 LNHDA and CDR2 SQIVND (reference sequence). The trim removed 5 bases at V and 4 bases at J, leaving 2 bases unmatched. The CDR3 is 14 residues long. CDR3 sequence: CASSPSGRSDTQYF. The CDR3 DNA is TGTGCCAGTAGTCCTAGCGGGAGGTCAGATACGCAGTATTTT. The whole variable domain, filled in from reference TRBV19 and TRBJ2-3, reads DGGITQSPKYLFRKEGQNVTLSCEQNLNHDAMYWYRQDPGQGLRLIYYSQIVNDFQKGDIAEGYSVSREKKESFPLTVTSAQKNPTAFYLCASSPSGRSDTQYFGPGTRLTVL.

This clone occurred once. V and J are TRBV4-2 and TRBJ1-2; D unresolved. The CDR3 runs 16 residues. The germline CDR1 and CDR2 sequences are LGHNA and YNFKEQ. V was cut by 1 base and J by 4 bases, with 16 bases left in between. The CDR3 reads CASSQGRVQQGYGYTF. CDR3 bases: TGTGCCAGCAGCCAAGGTCGGGTGCAACAAGGCTATGGCTACACCTTC.

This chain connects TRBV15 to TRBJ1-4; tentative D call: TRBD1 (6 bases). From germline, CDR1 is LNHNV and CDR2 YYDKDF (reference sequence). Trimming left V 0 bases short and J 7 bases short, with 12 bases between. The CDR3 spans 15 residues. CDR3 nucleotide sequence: TGTGCCACCAGCAGAGACAAGGACAGCGGTGAAAAACTGTTTTTT. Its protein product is CATSRDKDSGEKLFF.

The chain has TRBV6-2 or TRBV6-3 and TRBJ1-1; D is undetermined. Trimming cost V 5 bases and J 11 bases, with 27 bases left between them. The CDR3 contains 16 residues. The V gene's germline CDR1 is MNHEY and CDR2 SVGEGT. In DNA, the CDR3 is TGTGCCAGCAGTCAACTCTGGTCCCAGGATCGAATTGGGGCTTTCTTT. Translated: CASSQLWSQDRIGAFF.

CDR3 DNA: TGCGCCAGCAGCCAAGAACACAGCATAAATGAAAAACTGTTTTTT. This encodes CASSQEHSINEKLFF. This chain connects TRBV4-3 to TRBJ1-4, with D unclear. The length of the CDR3 is 15 residues. The V gene lost 0 bases and the J gene lost 5 bases, with 10 bases spanning the gap. The V gene's germline CDR1 is LGHNA and CDR2 YSLEER.

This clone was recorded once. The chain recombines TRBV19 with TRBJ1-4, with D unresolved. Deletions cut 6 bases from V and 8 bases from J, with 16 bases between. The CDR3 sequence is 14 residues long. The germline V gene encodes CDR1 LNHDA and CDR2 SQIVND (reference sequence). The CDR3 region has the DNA TGTGCCAGTAGCGGACTTACGACTGCGGAAAAACTGTTTTTT. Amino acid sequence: CASSGLTTAEKLFF. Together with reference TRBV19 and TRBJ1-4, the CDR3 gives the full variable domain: DGGITQSPKYLFRKEGQNVTLSCEQNLNHDAMYWYRQDPGQGLRLIYYSQIVNDFQKGDIAEGYSVSREKKESFPLTVTSAQKNPTAFYLCASSGLTTAEKLFFGSGTQLSVL.

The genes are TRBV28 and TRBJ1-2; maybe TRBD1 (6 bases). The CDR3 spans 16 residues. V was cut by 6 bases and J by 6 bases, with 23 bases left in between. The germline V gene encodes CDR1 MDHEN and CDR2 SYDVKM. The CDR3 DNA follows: TGTGCCAGCAGCACCCAGCCGTTAGGGACAAGAAATGGCTACACCTTC. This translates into CASSTQPLGTRNGYTF.

The CDR3 is CASSPPRATNEKLFF. DNA of the CDR3: TGTGCCAGCAGCCCACCAAGAGCCACTAATGAAAAACTGTTTTTT. The J gene is TRBJ1-4, the V gene TRBV3-1 (or the pseudogene TRBV3-2); D remains ambiguous. The CDR3 totals 15 residues. V lost 4 bases to trimming and J lost 2 bases, with 11 bases between them. The germline V gene encodes CDR1 LGHDT and CDR2 YNNKEL (reference sequence).